These 13 T cell receptor beta chains share one sample of origin, sequenced in a study of beta chain features in type 1 diabetes. Sequenced material consisted of expressed TCRB transcripts (all of the isolated RNA was reverse transcribed). Using immunoSEQ multiplex PCR, the repertoire was profiled, and TCRdb retains in-frame clones only, with some absent. The repertoire holds roughly 240,000 clones, roughly 15% seen once, with about 0.026% in the top ten. The sequencing sample was made of naive CD4+ T cells from blood. All receptors come from a woman aged 40 to 55 in good health.

This clone has just a few counts. The rearrangement joins TRBV10-1 to TRBJ2-7; no firm D call. CDR3 length: 13 amino acids. V lost 5 bases, J lost 0 bases, and 8 bases lay in between. The germline V gene has CDR1 WNHNN and CDR2 SYGVQD (reference sequence). This CDR3 is CASSRGSSYEQYF. In DNA form, the CDR3 reads TGCGCCAGCAGTCGAGGTAGCTCCTACGAGCAGTACTTC.

The chain joins TRBV10-3 to TRBJ2-1, with 8 bases matching TRBD2. Germline trimming cut 11 bases from V and 9 bases from J; bases unmatched to any gene: 6. Germline lookup yields CDR1 ENHRY and CDR2 SYGVKD. There are 11 residues in the CDR3. The CDR3 DNA is TGTGCCCCCGCGGGGGGCTGTGAGCAGTTCTTC. Translating it yields CAPAGGCEQFF.

The J gene is TRBJ2-1, the V gene TRBV5-8; D is perhaps TRBD1 (6 bases). CDR1 is SGHTS and CDR2 is YDEGEE in the germline V gene. The CDR3 is 12 residues long. CDR3 amino acids: CALGTRGNEQFF. The CDR3 nucleotides read TGTGCACTAGGGACAAGGGGGAATGAGCAGTTCTTC.

This clone was picked up a small number of times. The chain uses TRBV19 and TRBJ2-7; tentative D call: TRBD1 (6 bases). The CDR3 has 13 residues. Trimming shortened V by 6 bases and J by 3 bases, and 12 bases separated the two germline ends. CDR1 is LNHDA, CDR2 SQIVND, per germline (reference sequence). In DNA, the CDR3 is TGTGCCAGTAGGGGTACAGGGAGCTACGAGCAGTACTTC. Translating it yields CASRGTGSYEQYF.

This clone was counted only a few times. CDR3 DNA: TGTGCCAGCAGCTTAGACAGACTCACCGGGGAGCTGTTTTTT. This translates into CASSLDRLTGELFF. The chain combines TRBV11-2 with TRBJ2-2, with unresolved D. Looked up from germline, CDR1 is SGHAT and CDR2 is FQNNGV. The CDR3 has 14 residues. V was clipped by 0 bases and J by 4 bases, with 6 bases between them.

The chain employs TRBV27 and TRBJ2-5, with D perhaps TRBD1 (6 bases). In germline, CDR1 is MNHEY, CDR2 SMNVEV (reference sequence). Trimming removed 2 bases at V and 2 bases at J, with 12 bases between. There are 15 residues in the CDR3. The CDR3 DNA is TGTGCCAGCAGTTTAAGAAGGACAGCGCAAGAGACCCAGTACTTC. Its protein product is CASSLRRTAQETQYF.

This clone was found a few times. CDR3 region: CASSLVGQGPIEAFF. For the CDR3, the DNA is TGCGCCAGCAGCTTGGTGGGACAGGGTCCGATTGAAGCTTTCTTT. V usage is TRBV5-1 and J usage is TRBJ1-1; TRBD1 matches at 9 bases. The CDR3 is 15 residues long. The V gene end was trimmed by 0 bases and the J gene end by 7 bases; junction bases not matched to a gene: 7. Per germline, CDR1 SGHRS and CDR2 YFSETQ.

The J gene is TRBJ2-7, the V gene TRBV9; 8 bases are a match to TRBD2. The CDR3 loop spans 14 amino acids. The V segment lost 1 base and the J segment 3 bases; nucleotides outside the gene matches: 3. Germline assignment: CDR1 SGDLS and CDR2 YYNGEE. CDR3 in amino acids: CASSVLGTSYEQYF. The CDR3 region has the DNA TGTGCCAGCAGCGTACTGGGGACTAGCTACGAGCAGTACTTC. Combining the CDR3 with reference TRBV9 and TRBJ2-7 gives the whole variable domain DSGVTQTPKHLITATGQRVTLRCSPRSGDLSVYWYQQSLDQGLQFLIQYYNGEERAKGNILERFSAQQFPDLHSELNLSSLELGDSALYFCASSVLGTSYEQYFGPGTRLTVT.

J is TRBJ2-2 and V is TRBV5-1; possibly TRBD1 for D (5 bases). CDR1 is SGHRS and CDR2 is YFSETQ in the germline V gene. The CDR3 length is 13 residues. V was trimmed by 4 bases and J by 5 bases, leaving 9 bases between them. The CDR3 loop reads CASSPAGTGELFF. The CDR3 DNA follows: TGCGCCAGCAGCCCAGCAGGGACCGGGGAGCTGTTTTTT.

This clone was recorded a few times. This specimen includes other DNA sequences encoding the same CDR3. This chain uses TRBV19 with TRBJ2-5, with D perhaps TRBD1 (6 bases). The V gene's germline CDR1 is LNHDA and CDR2 SQIVND (reference sequence). This CDR3 has 13 residues. The V and J ends lost 9 bases and 0 bases respectively, with 11 bases between them. CDR3: CASSGQYQETQYF. CDR3 DNA: TGTGCCAGCAGTGGACAGTACCAAGAGACCCAGTACTTC. The full variable domain, rest sourced from reference TRBV19 and TRBJ2-5, is DGGITQSPKYLFRKEGQNVTLSCEQNLNHDAMYWYRQDPGQGLRLIYYSQIVNDFQKGDIAEGYSVSREKKESFPLTVTSAQKNPTAFYLCASSGQYQETQYFGPGTRLLVL.

The CDR3 spells CASSRAGRASGGELFF. CDR3 bases: TGTGCCAGCAGCCGCGCGGGACGGGCTAGCGGCGGGGAGCTGTTTTTT. This sequence joins TRBV11-3 and TRBJ2-2; 7 bases line up with TRBD2. The CDR3 has 16 amino acids. Trimming at V came to 5 bases and at J to 7 bases, leaving 13 bases not matched to a gene. The V gene's germline CDR1 is SGHNT and CDR2 YENEEA. The whole variable domain, filled in from reference TRBV11-3 and TRBJ2-2, reads EAGVVQSPRYKIIEKKQPVAFWCNPISGHNTLYWYLQNLGQGPELLIRYENEEAVDDSQLPKDRFSAERLKGVDSTLKIQPAELGDSAVYLCASSRAGRASGGELFFGEGSRLTVL.

V is TRBV11-2 and J is TRBJ2-1; D gene ambiguous. CDR1 is SGHAT and CDR2 is FQNNGV in the germline V gene. Trimming pared 2 bases from V and 6 bases from J, leaving 11 bases between. CDR3 length: 14 residues. Here the CDR3 DNA reads TGTGCCAGCAGCTTAACCATGGCCCTCAATGAGCAGTTCTTC. This gives the protein CASSLTMALNEQFF.

This clone was seen only a few times. The chain combines TRBV27 with TRBJ2-7; 11 bases match TRBD2. Losses at the gene ends were 1 base for V and 0 bases for J; bases not matched to a gene: 17. CDR3 length equals 21 residues. The germline V gene has CDR1 MNHEY and CDR2 SMNVEV (reference sequence). The CDR3 nucleotides read TGTGCCAGCAGTTTATTTCGGCGGTTACTAGCGGGGGCCGAGAGCTCCTACGAGCAGTACTTC. This codes for CASSLFRRLLAGAESSYEQYF.